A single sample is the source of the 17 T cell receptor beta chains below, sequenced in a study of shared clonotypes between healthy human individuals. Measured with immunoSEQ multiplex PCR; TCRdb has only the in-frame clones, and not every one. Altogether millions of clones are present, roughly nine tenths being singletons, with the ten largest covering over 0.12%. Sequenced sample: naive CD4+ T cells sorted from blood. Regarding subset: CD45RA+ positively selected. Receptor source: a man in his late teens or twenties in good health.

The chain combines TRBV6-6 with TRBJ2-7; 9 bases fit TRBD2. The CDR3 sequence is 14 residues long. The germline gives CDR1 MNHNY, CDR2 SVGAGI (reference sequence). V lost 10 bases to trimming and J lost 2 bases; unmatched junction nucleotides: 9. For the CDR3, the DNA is TGTGCCACCAACCCCCTAGCGGGGACCTACGAGCAGTACTTC. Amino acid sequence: CATNPLAGTYEQYF.

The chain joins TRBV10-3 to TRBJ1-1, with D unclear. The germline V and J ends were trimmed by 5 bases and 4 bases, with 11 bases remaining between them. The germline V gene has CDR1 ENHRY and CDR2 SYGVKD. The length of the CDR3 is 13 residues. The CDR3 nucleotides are TGTGCCATCAGTCGGCAGAGTAGCACTGAAGCTTTCTTT. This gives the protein CAISRQSSTEAFF.

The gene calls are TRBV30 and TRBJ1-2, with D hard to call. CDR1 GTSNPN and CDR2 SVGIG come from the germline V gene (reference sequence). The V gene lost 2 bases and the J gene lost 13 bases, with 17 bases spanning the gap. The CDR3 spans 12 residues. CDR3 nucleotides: TGTGCCTGGAGTCCTCGAAACGAGATTCTCACCTTC. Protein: CAWSPRNEILTF.

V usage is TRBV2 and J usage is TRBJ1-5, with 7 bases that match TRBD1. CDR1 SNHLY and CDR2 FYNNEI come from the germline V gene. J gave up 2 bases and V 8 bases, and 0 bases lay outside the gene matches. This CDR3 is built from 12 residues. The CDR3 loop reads CASDRGNQPQHF. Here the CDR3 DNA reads TGTGCCAGCGACAGGGGCAATCAGCCCCAGCATTTT.

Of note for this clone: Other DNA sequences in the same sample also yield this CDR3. The CDR3 coding sequence is TGTGCCTGGAGTGTACAGGGAAGTGGGGAAAAACTGTTTTTT. Its protein is CAWSVQGSGEKLFF. This rearrangement joins TRBV30 to TRBJ1-4; D might be TRBD1 (6 bases). The CDR3 totals 14 residues. The germline CDR1 and CDR2 sequences are GTSNPN and SVGIG (reference sequence). The V and J ends lost 0 bases and 8 bases respectively, with 13 bases between them.

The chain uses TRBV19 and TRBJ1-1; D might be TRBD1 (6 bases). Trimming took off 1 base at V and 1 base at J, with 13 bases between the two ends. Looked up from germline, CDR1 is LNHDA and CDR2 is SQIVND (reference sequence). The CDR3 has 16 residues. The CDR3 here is CASSIGRGRGNTEAFF. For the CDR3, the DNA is TGTGCCAGTAGTATAGGTCGGGGGCGCGGGAACACTGAAGCTTTCTTT.

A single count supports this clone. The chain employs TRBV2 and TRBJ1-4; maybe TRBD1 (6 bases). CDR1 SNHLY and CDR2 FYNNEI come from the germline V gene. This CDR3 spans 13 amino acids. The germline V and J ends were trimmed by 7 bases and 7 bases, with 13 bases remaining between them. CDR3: CASKQGNSEKLFF. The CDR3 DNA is TGTGCCAGCAAACAGGGAAATTCTGAAAAACTGTTTTTT.

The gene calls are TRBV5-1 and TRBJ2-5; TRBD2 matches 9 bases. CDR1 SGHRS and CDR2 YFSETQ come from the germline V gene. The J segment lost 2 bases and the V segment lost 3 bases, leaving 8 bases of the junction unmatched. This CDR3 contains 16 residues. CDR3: CASSSLAGVTQETQYF. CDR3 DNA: TGCGCCAGCAGCTCGTTAGCGGGGGTGACTCAAGAGACCCAGTACTTC.

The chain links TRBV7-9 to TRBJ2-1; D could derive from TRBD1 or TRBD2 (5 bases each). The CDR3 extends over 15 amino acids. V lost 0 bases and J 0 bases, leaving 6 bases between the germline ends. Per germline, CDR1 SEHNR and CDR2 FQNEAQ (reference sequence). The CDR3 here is CASSLAGTSYNEQFF. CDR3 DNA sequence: TGTGCCAGCAGCTTAGCAGGGACCTCCTACAATGAGCAGTTCTTC.

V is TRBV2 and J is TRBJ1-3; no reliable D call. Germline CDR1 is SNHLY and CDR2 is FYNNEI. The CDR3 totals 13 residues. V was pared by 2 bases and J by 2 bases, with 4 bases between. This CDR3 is CASSEKTGNTIYF. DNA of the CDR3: TGTGCCAGCAGTGAAAAGACTGGAAACACCATATATTTT.

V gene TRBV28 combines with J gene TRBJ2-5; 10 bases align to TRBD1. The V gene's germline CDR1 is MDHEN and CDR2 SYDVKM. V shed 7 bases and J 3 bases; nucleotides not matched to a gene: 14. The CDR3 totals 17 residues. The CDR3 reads CASTHTAGTGVKETQYF. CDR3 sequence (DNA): TGTGCCAGCACCCATACCGCCGGGACAGGGGTTAAAGAGACCCAGTACTTC.

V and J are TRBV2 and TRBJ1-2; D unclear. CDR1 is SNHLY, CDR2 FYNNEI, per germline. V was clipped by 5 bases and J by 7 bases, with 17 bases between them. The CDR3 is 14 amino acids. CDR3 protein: CASSSVAGAFGYTF. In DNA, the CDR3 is TGTGCCAGCAGTTCGGTGGCAGGCGCCTTTGGCTACACCTTC.

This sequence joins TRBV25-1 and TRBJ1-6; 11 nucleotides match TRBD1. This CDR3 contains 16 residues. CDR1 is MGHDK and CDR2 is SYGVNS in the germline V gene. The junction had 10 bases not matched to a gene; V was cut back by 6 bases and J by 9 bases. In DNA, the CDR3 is TGTGCCAGCAGATCGCGGGGGACAGGGGGTTCTTCACCCCTCCACTTT. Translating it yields CASRSRGTGGSSPLHF.

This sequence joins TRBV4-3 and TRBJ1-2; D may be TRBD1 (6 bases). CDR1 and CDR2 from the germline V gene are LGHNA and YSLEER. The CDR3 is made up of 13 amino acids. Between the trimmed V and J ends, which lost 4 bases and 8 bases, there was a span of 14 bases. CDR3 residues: CASSPGEGNGYTF. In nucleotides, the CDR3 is TGCGCCAGCAGCCCAGGGGAGGGGAACGGCTACACCTTC.

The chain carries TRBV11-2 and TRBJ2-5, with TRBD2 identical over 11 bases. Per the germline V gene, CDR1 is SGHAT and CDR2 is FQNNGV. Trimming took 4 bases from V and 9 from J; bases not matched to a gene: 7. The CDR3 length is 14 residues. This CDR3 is CASSSHGTSGSQYF. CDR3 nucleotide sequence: TGTGCCAGCAGCTCTCACGGGACTAGCGGCTCCCAGTACTTC.

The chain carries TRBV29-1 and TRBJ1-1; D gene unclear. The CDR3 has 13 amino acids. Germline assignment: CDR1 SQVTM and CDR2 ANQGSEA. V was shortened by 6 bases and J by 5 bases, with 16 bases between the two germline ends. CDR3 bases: TGCAGCGTGTCTAGAGAGTTGAGAACTGAAGCTTTCTTT. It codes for CSVSRELRTEAFF.

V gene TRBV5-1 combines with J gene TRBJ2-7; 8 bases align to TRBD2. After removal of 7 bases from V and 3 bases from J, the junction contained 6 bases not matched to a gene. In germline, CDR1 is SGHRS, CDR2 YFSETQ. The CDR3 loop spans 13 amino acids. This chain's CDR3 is CASRGGARYEQYF. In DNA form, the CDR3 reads TGCGCCAGCCGGGGGGGGGCGCGCTACGAGCAGTACTTC.